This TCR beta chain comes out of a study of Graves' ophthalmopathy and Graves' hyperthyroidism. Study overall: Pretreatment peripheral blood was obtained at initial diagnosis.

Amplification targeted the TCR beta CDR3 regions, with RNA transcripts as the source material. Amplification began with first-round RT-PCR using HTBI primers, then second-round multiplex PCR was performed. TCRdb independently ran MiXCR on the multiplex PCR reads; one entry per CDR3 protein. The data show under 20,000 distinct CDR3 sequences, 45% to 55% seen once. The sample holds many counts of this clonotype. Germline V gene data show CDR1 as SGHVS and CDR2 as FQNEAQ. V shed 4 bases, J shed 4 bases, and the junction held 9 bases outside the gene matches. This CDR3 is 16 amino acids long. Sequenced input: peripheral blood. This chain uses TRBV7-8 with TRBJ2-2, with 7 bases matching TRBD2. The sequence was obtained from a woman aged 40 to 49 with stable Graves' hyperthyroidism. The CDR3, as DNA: TGTGCCAGCAGCTACAAAGCGGGGCGCAGCACCGGGGAGCTGTTTTTT. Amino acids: CASSYKAGRSTGELFF.